The T cell receptor (beta chain) under discussion was sequenced for a study of blood T cell repertoires in COVID-19. Across the study: Samples taken during acute and convalescent COVID-19 were collected in the United States, Italy and Spain. Sample material is recorded as cDNA or gDNA derived from T cells, B-cell-depleted T cells, or PBMCs.

Clones were read by immunoSEQ multiplex PCR, and TCRdb kept only the in-frame ones, dropping some. Altogether about 380,000 clones are present, more than 70% being singletons, with the ten largest covering 1.2%. For recovered donors of Cohort 3, there were two negative PCRs, clearance, or symptom resolution. Germline V gives CDR1 SGHDN, CDR2 FVKESK. The CDR3 totals 15 residues. V was trimmed by 0 bases and J by 4 bases, leaving 12 bases between them. The sample taken for sequencing was PBMCs or T cells enriched from blood (not recorded which). This clonotype was obtained from a woman between 18 and 29 years old who had recovered from COVID-19. J is TRBJ1-1 and V is TRBV14; no reliable D call. CDR3 in DNA: TGTGCCAGCAGCCAAGAATGGCCCCGAGGCACTGAAGCTTTCTTT. Protein product: CASSQEWPRGTEAFF.